What follows is one TCR beta chain and its context. The target of this receptor is not known. It has no much larger one-base neighbor in the sample; base qualities were not kept. These data originate in a study of blood T cell repertoires in COVID-19 (dated by TCRdb to 2019 to 2021). In terms of the full investigation: Samples covering the acute and convalescent phases of COVID-19 were provided by collaborators in the United States, Italy and Spain. The material from the prospective study consisted of cDNA or gDNA derived from T cells, B-cell-depleted T cells, or PBMCs. Nearly every sample came with metadata listing a de-identified subject ID, COVID-19 status, age in years and sex. The repertoires were made available in a free public database intended to serve as a resource for research on the immune response to SARS-CoV-2. Deeply sampled blood TCRbeta repertoires from subjects exposed to, actively infected with, or recovered from COVID-19 were included in the dataset. Where HLA class I and class II types were available, the types were taken from metadata supplied by the sample provider, not from assay-based typing. Samples came from the ongoing ImmuneRACE study (first 160 participants) plus 1,254 subjects from 6 global collaborators.

TCRbeta CDR3 regions were amplified from genomic DNA by means of the immunoSEQ Assay, a bias-controlled multiplex PCR. Per the original workflow: The number of nucleated cells in each sample was estimated by amplification of reference gene primers within the assay. Sequence reads were collapsed and filtered to measure the absolute abundance of every unique TCRbeta CDR3 rearrangement. For each sample, productive Simpson clonality was calculated as the square root of Simpson's diversity index across productive rearrangements. TCRdb holds this immuneACCESS table with in-frame rearrangements only. Some clones are missing; in checked studies, unresolved V genes explain under half, and the rest has no known cause. V, J and clone size are taken as reported in that table, and D and trimming were inferred from the DNA itself. The sample yields around 75,000 clones; 85% to 90% were counted once. Just under 0.6% of the sample comes from the top ten.

From the cysteine through the phenylalanine, the CDR3 covers 18 amino acids. CDR3 DNA is the only sequence kept; it has 54 bases, read in frame from the first base. Trimming takes 1 base off V and 5 bases off J; junction bases not matched to a gene: 7. The germline V gene supplies CDR1 MGHRA and CDR2 YSYEKL. The full study reports these points: Clinical and demographic metadata were provided uncurated, with the amount varying by source and participant.

The collaborating institutions used their own protocols to collect whole blood in K2EDTA tubes. For TCRbeta analysis, collaborators shipped samples in one of three forms: frozen whole blood, isolated PBMCs, or DNA extracted from either of those sample types. The chain is encoded by TRBV4-1 joined to TRBJ2-2, with 13 bases aligning to TRBD2. The source material was peripheral blood. The sequence was obtained from a man aged 55 to 69 with acute or convalescent COVID-19. Here is the DNA: TGCGCCAGCAGCCAAGGACAGGGACTAGCGGGGAAAACCGGGGAGCTGTTTTTT. Its translation reads: CASSQGQGLAGKTGELFF.